This is a list of T cell receptor beta chains from one sample in a study of shared clonotypes between healthy human individuals. Sequencing used immunoSEQ multiplex PCR; TCRdb keeps in-frame clones, though not all of them. The sample lists 850,000 to 1,100,000 clones, approximately 77% occurring once. The sequenced sample was memory CD4+ T cells from PBMCs. Receptors were obtained from a man younger than 35 in good health. Some clones in this sample may be carry-over from other donors' samples. CDR3s leave out the opening cysteine and the closing phenylalanine or tryptophan.

TRBV5-1	TRBJ2-7	ASSEGQGLTEQY
TRBV19	TRBJ1-5	ASSALDRKNQPQH
TRBV5-1	TRBJ1-1	ASSLESNTEAF
TRBV7-2	TRBJ2-5	ASSLGRGETQY
TRBV19	TRBJ2-1	ASSINALNEQF
TRBV7-9	TRBJ2-3	ASSSRDGTDTQY
TRBV28	TRBJ2-7	ASRPAGGPFEQY
TRBV5-1	TRBJ2-2	ASSLRAGADPGELF
TRBV11-2	TRBJ1-2	ASSPDRARALEYGYT
TRBV6-6	TRBJ2-7	ASSYSQGHYEQY
TRBV11-2	TRBJ1-1	ASSFGTESRGTEAF
TRBV6-1	TRBJ1-2	ASRGTAKHYGYT
TRBV27	TRBJ1-1	ASSSDRGHRNTEAF
TRBV28	TRBJ2-1	ASRPTRVLAGGRGEQF
TRBV11-3	TRBJ2-3	ASSSQGAYSDTQY
TRBV27	TRBJ2-5	ASSSLGRLETQY
TRBV19	TRBJ1-1	ASSHATFTMNTEAF
TRBV19	TRBJ2-4	ASSIGTSGLAKNIQY
TRBV18	TRBJ2-7	ASSFLMTASSLRDEQY
TRBV7-2	TRBJ2-7	ASSFGQDPSYEQY